The 25 T cell receptor beta chains below all came from one sample that was sequenced in a study of Ad26.COV2.S vaccination and SARS-CoV-2 variants (dated by TCRdb to about 2021). Taken with the paper, the label for treatment or condition translates to: over 15 received Ad26.COV2.S at low or high dose, single or two shots; roughly five received placebo; per-sample allocation not given. Repertoires of vaccine and placebo recipients were sequenced from samples taken on day 63 after the first injection. The library relied on the immunoSEQ multiplex PCR assay. Drawn from immuneACCESS, this table holds only the in-frame rearrangements with V and J called that TCRdb kept. Clones are partly lost; checked studies trace under half to an unresolved V gene and leave the rest unexplained. The sample yields over 200,000 clones; over 75% were counted once. The ten largest clones take up around 11% of the sample.

Sequencing was performed on peripheral blood, taken in a trial of Ad26.COV2.S vaccine versus placebo. Receptors originate from a person aged 18 to 59 who received the Ad26.COV2.S COVID-19 vaccine or a placebo.

The V gene is TRBV5-1, the J gene TRBJ2-2, with 8 bases lining up with TRBD2. The CDR3 is 16 amino acids. Germline CDR1 reads SGHRS; CDR2 reads YFSETQ. Unmatched junction bases numbered 7, after V lost 4 bases and J lost 2 bases. DNA of the CDR3: TGCGCCAGCAGCGTGGGGGGACTAGACAACACCGGGGAGCTGTTTTTT. Protein product: CASSVGGLDNTGELFF.

The chain couples TRBV6-5 to TRBJ2-3, with 8 bases aligning to TRBD2. CDR1 is MNHEY and CDR2 is SVGAGI in the germline V gene. Losses at the gene ends were 4 bases for V and 2 bases for J; bases not matched to a gene: 5. The CDR3 has 15 amino acids. CDR3 nucleotide sequence: TGTGCCAGCAGTTCTGCGGGGGGCAACACAGATACGCAGTATTTT. It translates to CASSSAGGNTDTQYF.

The V and J genes are TRBV19 and TRBJ2-5; D gene unclear. The CDR3 has 14 residues. Trimming stripped 2 bases from V and 4 bases from J, with 11 bases between. Germline CDR1 LNHDA, CDR2 SQIVND (reference sequence). CDR3 sequence: CASSIWPNGETQYF. In DNA, the CDR3 is TGTGCCAGTAGTATATGGCCCAACGGAGAGACCCAGTACTTC.

V and J are TRBV7-2 and TRBJ2-7; 8 nucleotides line up with TRBD2. CDR1 and CDR2 (germline): SGHTA, FQGNSA. The CDR3 loop spans 15 amino acids. The V and J ends lost 5 bases and 7 bases, in that order; junction bases with no gene match: 13. The CDR3 DNA reads as TGTGCCAGCAGCCACCCGGGGCGGGGGGCTCAGGAGCAGTACTTC. Encoded protein: CASSHPGRGAQEQYF.

The chain has TRBV11-2 and TRBJ1-2; the D is unclear. With 6 bases removed from V and 0 bases from J, the gap between germline ends came to 5 bases. This CDR3 region has 12 residues. The germline V gene encodes CDR1 SGHAT and CDR2 FQNNGV. In DNA form, the CDR3 reads TGTGCCAGCAGGGGTCCTAACTATGGCTACACCTTC. This sequence encodes CASRGPNYGYTF.

The V gene is TRBV7-2, the J gene TRBJ2-3; 8 bases are shared with TRBD2. J gave up 4 bases and V 4 bases, and 4 bases lay outside the gene matches. CDR1 is SGHTA, CDR2 FQGNSA, per germline. This CDR3 has 14 residues. The CDR3 here is CASSSREASDTQYF. The CDR3 DNA is TGTGCCAGCAGCTCGCGGGAGGCCTCAGATACGCAGTATTTT.

The chain uses TRBV9 and TRBJ1-5; D remains ambiguous. CDR1 is SGDLS, CDR2 YYNGEE, per germline. The CDR3 loop spans 19 amino acids. Trimming stripped 4 bases from V and 0 bases from J, with 23 bases between. CDR3 bases: TGTGCCAGCAGCTCCTTTCAAATTTGGAGCACTTTTAGCAATCAGCCCCAGCATTTT. This sequence encodes CASSSFQIWSTFSNQPQHF.

The table lists this clone with a few counts. J is TRBJ1-6 and V is TRBV24-1; no clear D gene. The CDR3 is 14 amino acids. CDR1 and CDR2 (germline): KGHDR, SFDVKD. The germline V and J ends were trimmed by 3 bases and 8 bases, with 10 bases remaining between them. Here the CDR3 reads CATSDRGGHSPLHF. The CDR3 bases are TGTGCCACCAGTGATCGGGGAGGGCATTCACCCCTCCACTTT.

The chain carries TRBV28 and TRBJ1-5; no definite D call. This CDR3 comprises 12 residues. Between the trimmed V and J ends, which lost 5 bases and 1 base, there was a span of 3 bases. The V gene's germline CDR1 is MDHEN and CDR2 SYDVKM. CDR3 coding DNA: TGTGCCAGCAGTGAGAGCAATCAGCCCCAGCATTTT. This codes for CASSESNQPQHF.

This rearrangement joins TRBV2 to TRBJ2-5; tentative D call: TRBD2 (6 bases). The V end was cut by 4 bases, the J end by 4 bases, with 13 bases between. CDR1 SNHLY and CDR2 FYNNEI come from the germline V gene. This CDR3 comprises 14 residues. CDR3 nucleotide sequence: TGTGCCAGCAGTGGGTCGCGGGGAGGAGAGACCCAGTACTTC. Amino acid sequence: CASSGSRGGETQYF.

V is TRBV1 and J is TRBJ2-3. TRBV1 is given as a pseudogene. This CDR3 is built from 15 residues. DNA for the CDR3: TGCACCAGCAGCCATCGCCTGCTCTGCACAGATACGCAGTATTTT. Translation gives CTSSHRLLCTDTQYF.

The V call is TRBV7-2, the J call TRBJ2-2, with D perhaps matching TRBD1 (6 bases). V dropped 5 bases and J dropped 4 bases, with 14 bases sitting between them. The CDR3 is made up of 15 amino acids. Germline lookup yields CDR1 SGHTA and CDR2 FQGNSA. The CDR3 protein is CASSVQGWTTGELFF. The CDR3 bases are TGTGCCAGCAGCGTCCAGGGGTGGACCACCGGGGAGCTGTTTTTT.

The chain has TRBV3-1 (or the pseudogene TRBV3-2) and TRBJ2-5; D possibly corresponds to TRBD2 (7 bases). The V and J ends lost 3 bases and 4 bases respectively, with 18 bases between them. This CDR3 is built from 16 residues. The V gene's germline CDR1 is LGHDT and CDR2 YNNKEL (reference sequence). The CDR3 DNA is TGTGCCAGCAGCCACTTGACGGGGGGCTTCGTAGAGACCCAGTACTTC. Residues: CASSHLTGGFVETQYF.

J is TRBJ1-3 and V is TRBV5-1; D not certain. The CDR3 extends over 15 amino acids. CDR1 is SGHRS and CDR2 is YFSETQ in the germline V gene. V gave up 0 bases and J gave up 4 bases, with 11 bases separating them. The CDR3 DNA reads as TGCGCCAGCAGCTTGGGGCCGAGCCGAGGAAACACCATATATTTT. Protein product: CASSLGPSRGNTIYF.

The V call is TRBV6-2 or TRBV6-3, the J call TRBJ2-3; 9 nucleotides line up with TRBD2. After removal of 1 base from V and 4 bases from J, the junction contained 6 bases not matched to a gene. Germline V gene lookup returns CDR1 MNHEY and CDR2 SVGEGT. The CDR3 covers 16 residues. CDR3 loop: CASSYLGGGASDTQYF. The CDR3 DNA follows: TGTGCCAGCAGTTACTTGGGCGGGGGGGCCTCAGATACGCAGTATTTT.

The chain combines TRBV11-3 with TRBJ1-1; D gene ambiguous. CDR1 SGHNT and CDR2 YENEEA come from the germline V gene. Trimming removed 4 bases at V and 5 bases at J, with 11 bases between. The CDR3 totals 13 residues. The CDR3 bases are TGTGCCAGCAGCTCATCTATGGATACTGAAGCTTTCTTT. Amino acid sequence: CASSSSMDTEAFF.

This clone was picked up one time. The chain employs TRBV7-2 and TRBJ2-7; TRBD2 matches at 11 bases. The CDR3 length is 15 residues. J was trimmed by 3 bases and V by 2 bases; bases with no gene match: 3. The germline V gene encodes CDR1 SGHTA and CDR2 FQGNSA. The CDR3 sequence: CASSLTSGGGYEQYF. The CDR3 DNA reads as TGTGCCAGCAGCTTAACTAGCGGGGGAGGCTACGAGCAGTACTTC.

The rearrangement links TRBV6-5 to TRBJ2-7, with 7 bases matching TRBD1. Losses at the gene ends were 6 bases for V and 3 bases for J; bases not matched to a gene: 11. This CDR3 spans 15 amino acids. Per germline, CDR1 MNHEY and CDR2 SVGAGI. CDR3 residues: CASRTGTTLLYEQYF. In DNA, the CDR3 is TGTGCCAGCAGGACAGGGACAACCCTCCTCTACGAGCAGTACTTC.

The V gene is TRBV28, the J gene TRBJ1-5; 9 nucleotides line up with TRBD1. The germline V gene encodes CDR1 MDHEN and CDR2 SYDVKM. The trim removed 5 bases at V and 6 bases at J, leaving 5 bases unmatched. CDR3 length: 14 residues. CDR3 sequence: CASSETGGGQPQHF. The CDR3 bases are TGTGCCAGCAGTGAAACAGGGGGCGGTCAGCCCCAGCATTTT.

The chain uses TRBV27 and TRBJ2-7; TRBD1 or TRBD2 may be the D gene (5 bases each). CDR3 length equals 13 residues. V was clipped by 4 bases and J by 3 bases, with 10 bases between them. The germline V gene encodes CDR1 MNHEY and CDR2 SMNVEV (reference sequence). The CDR3 reads CASSSGPSYEQYF. For the CDR3, the DNA is TGTGCCAGCAGTTCGGGACCGAGCTACGAGCAGTACTTC.

A word on this clone: The same CDR3 arises from other DNA sequences in this sample as well. The genes are TRBV27 and TRBJ2-5; either TRBD1 or TRBD2 may supply D (5 bases each). This CDR3 spans 14 amino acids. V was cut by 4 bases and J by 5 bases, with 14 bases left in between. CDR1 and CDR2 from the germline V gene are MNHEY and SMNVEV (reference sequence). In DNA, the CDR3 is TGTGCCAGCAGTTCGGGACGGGGTGAGGAGACCCAGTACTTC. Amino acid sequence: CASSSGRGEETQYF.

This clone was detected only once. The rearrangement joins TRBV7-3 to TRBJ1-2, with D maybe TRBD1 (5 bases). Trimming took 2 bases from V and 5 from J, leaving 6 bases between them. The CDR3 is made up of 12 amino acids. Germline assignment: CDR1 SGHTA and CDR2 FQGTGA. CDR3 protein: CASSLGGYGYTF. The CDR3 DNA reads as TGTGCCAGCAGCTTAGGGGGTTATGGCTACACCTTC.

The chain combines TRBV28 with TRBJ1-6, with D possibly being TRBD1 (6 bases). CDR3 length: 17 residues. Germline values: CDR1 MDHEN, CDR2 SYDVKM. V shed 4 bases and J shed 2 bases, with 15 bases lying between them. The CDR3 loop is CASSSRQASTYNSPLHF. The CDR3 DNA sequence: TGTGCCAGCAGTTCTAGACAGGCCTCGACCTATAATTCACCCCTCCACTTT.

This sequence joins TRBV19 and TRBJ1-1; 8 bases fit TRBD1. CDR1 LNHDA and CDR2 SQIVND come from the germline V gene (reference sequence). V lost 5 bases and J lost 10; bases outside the gene matches: 9. This CDR3 has 13 amino acids. For the CDR3, the DNA is TGTGCCAGTAGTCCTCCGACAGGGGAGGGAGCTTTCTTT. This encodes CASSPPTGEGAFF.

The rearrangement uses TRBV5-1 and TRBJ1-1; D perhaps matches TRBD1 (5 bases). Trimming stripped 7 bases from V and 6 bases from J, with 13 bases between. Germline loops: CDR1 SGHRS, CDR2 YFSETQ. This CDR3 is built from 12 residues. CDR3 nucleotides: TGCGCCAGCCGGGCCGTGGGGGCTGAAGCTTTCTTT. Translation: CASRAVGAEAFF.